What follows is one T cell receptor beta chain and its context. Its specificity is unknown. Profiled with immunoSEQ multiplex PCR; TCRdb holds only in-frame clones, not every one. The data show roughly 20,000 clones, with around 87% seen just once and under 7% held by the top ten. The sample's time point: newly diagnosed, previously untreated cHL patient sample. From thawed PBMCs, CD8+ T cells were isolated by magnetic negative selection. The data were obtained in a study of PD-1 blockade in classical Hodgkin lymphoma. Findings and caveats of the study: Compared with healthy donors, newly diagnosed patients reportedly showed lower baseline TCR diversity.

This CDR3 is 14 amino acids long. Trimming left V 6 bases short and J 5 bases short, with 17 bases between. Germline V lookup: CDR1 MNHEY, CDR2 SVGAGI. The receptor was isolated from a human donor with classical Hodgkin lymphoma. The V gene is TRBV6-5, the J gene TRBJ2-7; tentative D call: TRBD1 (6 bases). Sequencing input: CD8+ T cells from blood. Here the CDR3 reads CASSPGAAHDEQYF. CDR3 DNA sequence: TGTGCCAGCAGCCCAGGGGCTGCCCATGACGAGCAGTACTTC.